A single sample gave rise to the 19 T cell receptor beta chains below, sequenced in a study of cytomegalovirus exposure and HLA in healthy donors. 60 Vbeta and 13 Jbeta primers were used in PCR. Profiled with immunoSEQ multiplex PCR; TCRdb holds only in-frame clones, not every one. The sample has about 150,000 clones; approximately 70% are singletons. Specimen: PBMCs. These receptors all stem from a woman aged 55-70 years in good health and CMV-seronegative.

J is TRBJ2-4 and V is TRBV29-1, with D possibly matching TRBD1 (5 bases). CDR3 length: 14 amino acids. Germline V gene lookup returns CDR1 SQVTM and CDR2 ANQGSEA. V gave up 6 bases and J gave up 0 bases, with 12 bases separating them. The CDR3 reads CSVARELAKNIQYF. The CDR3 bases are TGCAGCGTGGCCAGGGAATTAGCCAAAAACATTCAGTACTTC.

This sequence joins TRBV7-2 and TRBJ2-5; tentative D call: TRBD1 (5 bases). Trimming cost V 5 bases and J 5 bases, with 18 bases left between them. The CDR3 consists of 15 residues. Germline-derived CDR1 and CDR2 are SGHTA and FQGNSA. CDR3 loop: CASSQTRAVGETQYF. The CDR3 nucleotides are TGTGCCAGCAGCCAAACCAGGGCGGTGGGGGAGACCCAGTACTTC.

In its sample, this clone was seen a few times. The chain has TRBV7-9 and TRBJ2-2; 10 bases are a match to TRBD2. The junction had 8 bases not matched to a gene; V was cut back by 2 bases and J by 11 bases. Germline-derived CDR1 and CDR2 are SEHNR and FQNEAQ (reference sequence). CDR3 length equals 15 residues. The CDR3 region is CASSLRLAGASELFF. DNA of the CDR3: TGTGCCAGCAGCTTAAGGCTAGCGGGGGCGTCAGAGCTGTTTTTT.

The rearrangement links TRBV5-1 to TRBJ2-7, with TRBD1 as a possible D gene (5 bases). V was pared by 3 bases and J by 3 bases, with 13 bases between. The CDR3 is 14 residues long. Germline lookup yields CDR1 SGHRS and CDR2 YFSETQ. The chain's CDR3 is CASSYLTGGYEQYF. The CDR3 coding sequence is TGCGCCAGCAGCTACTTAACAGGCGGCTACGAGCAGTACTTC.

A few counts support this clone. The chain carries TRBV7-9 and TRBJ1-5; D is unclear. Trimming shortened V by 3 bases and J by 5 bases, and 11 bases separated the two germline ends. CDR3 length equals 14 residues. CDR1 and CDR2 (germline): SEHNR, FQNEAQ (reference sequence). Here the CDR3 reads CASSFEGSYQPQHF. The CDR3 DNA reads as TGTGCCAGCAGCTTCGAGGGCAGCTATCAGCCCCAGCATTTT.

The table lists this clone with a few counts. This sequence joins TRBV15 and TRBJ1-2; 11 bases match TRBD1. Germline CDR1 LNHNV, CDR2 YYDKDF (reference sequence). The CDR3 has 13 amino acids. The V gene end was trimmed by 11 bases and the J gene end by 8 bases; junction bases not matched to a gene: 10. The CDR3 nucleotides are TGTGCCTCCGCCCGGGACAGGGGGATCGGCTACACCTTC. Translation: CASARDRGIGYTF.

This chain links TRBV5-1 with TRBJ2-2; tentative D call: TRBD1 (5 bases). The germline V gene encodes CDR1 SGHRS and CDR2 YFSETQ. The ends were cut back, 9 bases at V and 1 base at J, with 16 bases in the middle. CDR3 length: 15 amino acids. CDR3 coding DNA: TGCGCCAACGGACGACAGTGGGAGAACACCGGGGAGCTGTTTTTT. Its translation: CANGRQWENTGELFF.

The V gene is TRBV18, the J gene TRBJ2-1; 9 bases align to TRBD1. The CDR3 covers 13 residues. Germline lookup yields CDR1 KGHSH and CDR2 LQKENI. V was pared by 4 bases and J by 7 bases, with 2 bases of the junction left unmatched. CDR3 sequence (DNA): TGTGCCAGCTCACGGGACAGGGAAAATGAGCAGTTCTTC. Protein: CASSRDRENEQFF.

J is TRBJ1-2 and V is TRBV19; 8 nucleotides agree with TRBD1. The V and J ends lost 4 bases and 8 bases, in that order; junction bases with no gene match: 12. CDR1 is LNHDA, CDR2 SQIVND, per germline (reference sequence). This CDR3 contains 15 residues. The CDR3 reads CASSTGDRIAVGYTF. The DNA for the CDR3 is TGTGCCAGTAGTACAGGGGACAGGATAGCGGTCGGCTACACCTTC.

This clone was observed a few times. The chain links TRBV28 to TRBJ1-2, with 9 bases fitting TRBD1. This CDR3 region has 17 residues. The junction had 11 bases not matched to a gene; V was cut back by 6 bases and J by 0 bases. Germline V CDR1 and CDR2: MDHEN, SYDVKM. The CDR3 sequence is CASSFHTRTGANYGYTF. As DNA, the CDR3 is TGTGCCAGCAGCTTCCATACCCGGACAGGGGCTAACTATGGCTACACCTTC.

This chain connects TRBV2 to TRBJ1-2; a weak D match, TRBD1 (6 bases). CDR3 length: 15 residues. The germline V gene has CDR1 SNHLY and CDR2 FYNNEI. V was cut by 3 bases and J by 2 bases, with 13 bases left in between. The DNA for the CDR3 is TGTGCCAGCAGTGATGGCGAGGGGGGGAACTATGGCTACACCTTC. The encoded protein is CASSDGEGGNYGYTF.

V gene TRBV5-5 combines with J gene TRBJ1-5; a possible D gene is TRBD1 (5 bases). The CDR3 sequence is 14 residues long. Germline CDR1 and CDR2: SGHKS and YYEKEE (reference sequence). V was pared by 4 bases and J by 5 bases, with 13 bases between. As DNA, the CDR3 is TGTGCCAGCAGCCGGGCGGGGGAGGATCAGCCCCAGCATTTT. As protein: CASSRAGEDQPQHF. The variable domain in full, completed from reference TRBV5-5 and TRBJ1-5, reads DAGVTQSPTHLIKTRGQQVTLRCSPISGHKSVSWYQQVLGQGPQFIFQYYEKEERGRGNFPDRFSARQFPNYSSELNVNALLLGDSALYLCASSRAGEDQPQHFGDGTRLSIL.

The rearrangement links TRBV11-2 to TRBJ1-2; the D is unclear. The CDR3 is made up of 14 amino acids. Per germline, CDR1 SGHAT and CDR2 FQNNGV. With 7 bases removed from V and 8 bases from J, the gap between germline ends came to 20 bases. CDR3 loop: CASTLGGQGRGYTF. The CDR3 coding sequence is TGTGCCAGCACCCTGGGAGGCCAAGGGAGAGGCTACACCTTC.

The chain is built from TRBV5-4 and TRBJ2-5, with TRBD1 matching over 8 bases. The CDR3 is made up of 13 amino acids. Looked up from germline, CDR1 is SGHNT and CDR2 is YYREEE (reference sequence). With V trimmed by 4 bases and J by 4 bases, 3 bases remained unmatched. In DNA, the CDR3 is TGTGCCAGCAGCCGACAGGGGCCAGAGACCCAGTACTTC. Translated: CASSRQGPETQYF.

The chain carries TRBV9 and TRBJ2-2; TRBD2 agrees at 7 bases. The germline V gene encodes CDR1 SGDLS and CDR2 YYNGEE. This CDR3 comprises 16 residues. Unmatched junction bases numbered 11, after V lost 4 bases and J lost 5 bases. CDR3 sequence: CASSPALAAMTGELFF. The CDR3 DNA reads TGTGCCAGCAGCCCCGCTCTAGCGGCAATGACCGGGGAGCTGTTTTTT.

The V gene is TRBV5-1, the J gene TRBJ2-5; TRBD2 might be the D (7 bases). In germline, CDR1 is SGHRS, CDR2 YFSETQ. V shed 4 bases and J shed 5 bases, with 21 bases lying between them. The CDR3 runs to 16 residues. In DNA, the CDR3 is TGCGCCAGCAGCCAAATGGGGGGGGCACGATCGGAGACCCAGTACTTC. This translates into CASSQMGGARSETQYF.

The rearrangement links TRBV7-8 to TRBJ2-1; 12 nucleotides align to TRBD1. V was pared by 5 bases and J by 7 bases, with 9 bases of the junction left unmatched. The CDR3 length is 16 residues. Per the germline V gene, CDR1 is SGHVS and CDR2 is FQNEAQ. CDR3 amino acids: CASSPRDRGPRNEQFF. The CDR3 nucleotides read TGTGCCAGCAGCCCCAGGGACAGGGGGCCCCGGAATGAGCAGTTCTTC.

This rearrangement joins TRBV5-1 to TRBJ1-4, with D unclear. Germline CDR1 reads SGHRS; CDR2 reads YFSETQ. Trimming left V 0 bases short and J 0 bases short, with 6 bases between. The CDR3 covers 15 residues. In nucleotides, the CDR3 is TGCGCCAGCAGCTTGGACGGGACAACTAATGAAAAACTGTTTTTT. Translated: CASSLDGTTNEKLFF. The full variable domain, its missing parts supplied by reference TRBV5-1 and TRBJ1-4, is KAGVTQTPRYLIKTRGQQVTLSCSPISGHRSVSWYQQTPGQGLQFLFEYFSETQRNKGNFPGRFSGRQFSNSRSEMNVSTLELGDSALYLCASSLDGTTNEKLFFGSGTQLSVL.

The chain joins TRBV2 to TRBJ1-4, with 11 bases aligning to TRBD1. With V trimmed by 6 bases and J by 7 bases, 7 bases remained unmatched. This CDR3 comprises 15 residues. Germline V gene lookup returns CDR1 SNHLY and CDR2 FYNNEI. The CDR3 region is CASSPDRGRSEKLFF. The DNA for the CDR3 is TGTGCCAGCAGCCCGGACAGGGGGCGATCTGAAAAACTGTTTTTT.